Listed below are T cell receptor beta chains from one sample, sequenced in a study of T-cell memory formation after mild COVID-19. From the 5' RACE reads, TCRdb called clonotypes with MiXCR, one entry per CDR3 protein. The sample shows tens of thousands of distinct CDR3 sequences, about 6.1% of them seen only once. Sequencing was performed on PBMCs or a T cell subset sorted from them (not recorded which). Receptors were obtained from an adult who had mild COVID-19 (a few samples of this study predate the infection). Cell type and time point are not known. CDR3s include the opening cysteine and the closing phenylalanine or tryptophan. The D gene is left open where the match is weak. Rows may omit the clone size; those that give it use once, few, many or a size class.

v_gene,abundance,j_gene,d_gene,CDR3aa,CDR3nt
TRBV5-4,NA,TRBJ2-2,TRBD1,CASSSIQGTGELFF,TGTGCCAGCAGCTCGATACAGGGGACCGGGGAGCTGTTTTTT
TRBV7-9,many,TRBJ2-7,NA,CASSRGLREQYF,TGTGCCAGCAGCAGGGGTCTTAGGGAGCAGTACTTC
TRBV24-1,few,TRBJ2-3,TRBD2,CATKTSGRASDTQYF,TGTGCCACCAAAACTAGCGGGAGGGCCTCAGATACGCAGTATTTT
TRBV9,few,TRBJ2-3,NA,CASSVTGHTDTQYF,TGTGCCAGCAGCGTAACGGGCCACACAGATACGCAGTATTTT
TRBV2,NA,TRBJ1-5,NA,CASRKGLDNQPQHF,TGTGCCAGCAGAAAAGGTCTGGACAATCAGCCCCAGCATTTT
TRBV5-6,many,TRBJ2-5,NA,CASSLRGALSGQYF,TGTGCCAGCAGCCTGAGGGGGGCCTTATCGGGCCAGTACTTC
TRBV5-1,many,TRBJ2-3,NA,CASSPGLRFSSTDTQYF,TGCGCCAGCAGCCCCGGGCTTCGGTTTTCTAGCACAGATACGCAGTATTTT
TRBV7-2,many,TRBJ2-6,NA,CASSFPPWGSGANVLTF,TGTGCCAGCAGCTTCCCTCCGTGGGGGAGCGGGGCCAACGTCCTGACTTTC
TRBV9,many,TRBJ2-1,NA,CASSVADGLQFF,TGTGCCAGCAGCGTAGCCGATGGCCTACAGTTCTTC
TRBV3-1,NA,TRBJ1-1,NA,CASSQAGSNTEAFF,TGTGCCAGCAGCCAAGCAGGGTCGAACACTGAAGCTTTCTTT
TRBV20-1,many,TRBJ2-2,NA,CSARDGTGGSGELFF,TGCAGTGCTAGAGATGGAACAGGAGGATCCGGGGAGCTGTTTTTT
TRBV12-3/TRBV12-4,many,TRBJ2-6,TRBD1,CASRPSPGQGGSGANVLTF,TGTGCCAGCAGACCTTCCCCGGGACAGGGTGGCTCTGGGGCCAACGTCCTGACTTTC
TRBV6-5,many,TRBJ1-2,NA,CASSYSTGPDYGYTF,TGTGCCAGCAGTTACTCGACTGGGCCGGACTATGGCTACACCTTC
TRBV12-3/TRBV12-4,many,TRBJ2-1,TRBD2,CASSLMGGRGGEQFF,TGTGCCAGCAGTTTAATGGGGGGGAGGGGAGGTGAGCAGTTCTTC
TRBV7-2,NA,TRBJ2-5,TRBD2,CASSLASLAGGQETQYF,TGTGCCAGCAGCTTAGCAAGTCTAGCGGGGGGACAAGAGACCCAGTACTTC
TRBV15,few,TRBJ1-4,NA,CATSRDLKGHDEKLFF,TGTGCCACCAGCAGAGACCTGAAGGGTCACGATGAAAAACTGTTTTTT
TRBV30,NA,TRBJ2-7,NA,CAWGTYEQYF,TGTGCCTGGGGAACCTACGAGCAGTACTTC
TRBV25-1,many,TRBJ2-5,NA,CASSTRVYQETQYF,TGTGCCAGCAGTACGAGGGTGTACCAAGAGACCCAGTACTTC
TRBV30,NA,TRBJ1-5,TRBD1,CAWCVPTGGQPQHF,TGTGCCTGGTGTGTACCGACAGGGGGTCAGCCCCAGCATTTT
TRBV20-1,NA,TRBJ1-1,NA,CSARRGKINTEAFF,TGCAGTGCCAGAAGGGGTAAGATCAACACTGAAGCTTTCTTT
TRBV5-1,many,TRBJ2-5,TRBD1,CASSLEDRVQETQYF,TGCGCCAGCAGCTTAGAGGACAGGGTTCAAGAGACCCAGTACTTC
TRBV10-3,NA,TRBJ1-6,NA,CAIQADPNSPLHF,TGTGCCATCCAGGCGGACCCTAATTCACCCCTCCACTTT
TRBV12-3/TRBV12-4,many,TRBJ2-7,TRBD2,CASSSRTSGRRYEQYF,TGTGCCAGCAGTTCTCGGACTAGCGGGAGGAGGTACGAGCAGTACTTC
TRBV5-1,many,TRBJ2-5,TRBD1,CASSSLQGAAETQYF,TGCGCCAGCAGCTCCCTACAGGGGGCGGCTGAGACCCAGTACTTC
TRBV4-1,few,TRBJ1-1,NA,CASQRGSRNTEAFF,TGCGCCAGCCAGCGCGGCTCCAGGAACACTGAAGCTTTCTTT
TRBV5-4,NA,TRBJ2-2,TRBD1,CASSPRQGNTGELFF,TGTGCCAGCAGCCCTCGACAGGGAAACACCGGGGAGCTGTTTTTT
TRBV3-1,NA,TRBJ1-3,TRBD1,CASSQGWDSSGNTIYF,TGTGCCAGCAGCCAAGGTTGGGACAGCTCTGGAAACACCATATATTTT
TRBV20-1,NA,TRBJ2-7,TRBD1,CSARTSGTGATYYEQYF,TGCAGTGCCAGAACATCCGGGACAGGGGCGACTTACTACGAGCAGTACTTC
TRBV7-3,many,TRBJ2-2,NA,CASSPSVAGELFF,TGTGCCAGCAGCCCCTCGGTGGCCGGGGAGCTGTTTTTT
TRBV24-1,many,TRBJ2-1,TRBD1,CATSVGQGYNEQFF,TGTGCCACCTCGGTCGGACAGGGGTACAATGAGCAGTTCTTC
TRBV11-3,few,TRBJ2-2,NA,CASSLERGVVGTGRTGELFF,TGTGCCAGCAGCTTGGAGCGGGGCGTCGTCGGGACAGGACGCACCGGGGAGCTGTTTTTT
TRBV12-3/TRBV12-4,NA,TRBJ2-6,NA,CASSLSLSGANVLTF,TGTGCCAGCAGTTTATCTCTCTCTGGGGCCAACGTCCTGACTTTC
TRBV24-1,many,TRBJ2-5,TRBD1,CATSDSNRGGRETQYF,TGTGCCACCAGTGATTCCAACAGGGGCGGCCGAGAGACCCAGTACTTC
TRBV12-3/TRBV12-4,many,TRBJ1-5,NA,CASSPTSNQPQHF,TGTGCCAGCAGTCCGACTAGCAATCAGCCCCAGCATTTT
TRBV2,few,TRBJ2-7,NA,CASNLYASSYEQYF,TGTGCCAGCAATTTATACGCCAGCTCCTACGAGCAGTACTTC
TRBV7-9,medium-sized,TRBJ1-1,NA,CASSPESRNTEAFF,TGTGCCAGCAGCCCAGAGAGTAGGAACACTGAAGCTTTCTTT
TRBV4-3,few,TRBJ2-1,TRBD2,CASSSELAVYNEQFF,TGCGCCAGCAGCTCAGAACTAGCGGTTTACAATGAGCAGTTCTTC
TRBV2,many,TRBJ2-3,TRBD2,CASSDSGVTDTQYF,TGTGCCAGCAGTGATAGCGGGGTGACAGATACGCAGTATTTT
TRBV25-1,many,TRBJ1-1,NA,CASSEVGGRTEAFF,TGTGCCAGCAGTGAAGTTGGTGGTAGAACTGAAGCTTTCTTT
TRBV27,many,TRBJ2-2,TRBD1,CASSFRTGSPGELFF,TGTGCCAGCAGTTTCCGGACAGGCTCCCCCGGGGAGCTGTTTTTT
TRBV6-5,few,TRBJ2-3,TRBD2,CASSYSRTSASKYTDTQYF,TGTGCCAGCAGTTATAGTAGGACTAGCGCATCAAAATACACAGATACGCAGTATTTT
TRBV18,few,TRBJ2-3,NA,CASSPGYISTDTQYF,TGTGCCAGCTCACCAGGGTACATCAGCACAGATACGCAGTATTTT
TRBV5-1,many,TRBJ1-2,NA,CASSLYQGNYGYTF,TGCGCCAGCAGCTTGTATCAGGGTAACTATGGCTACACCTTC
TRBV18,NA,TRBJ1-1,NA,CASSSTQNTEAFF,TGTGCCAGCTCATCGACACAGAACACTGAAGCTTTCTTT
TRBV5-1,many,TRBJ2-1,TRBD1,CASSLGVGQGLDEQFF,TGCGCCAGCAGCTTGGGAGTGGGACAGGGGTTGGATGAGCAGTTCTTC
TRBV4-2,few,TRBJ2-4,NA,CASSQDLPGKNIQYF,TGTGCCAGCAGCCAAGACCTTCCGGGGAAAAACATTCAGTACTTC
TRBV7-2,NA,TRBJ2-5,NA,CASRQGLETQYF,TGTGCCAGCAGACAGGGTTTGGAGACCCAGTACTTC
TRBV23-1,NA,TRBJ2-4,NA,CASSLHSLHIQYF,TGCGCCAGCAGTCTACACAGCTTGCACATTCAGTACTTC
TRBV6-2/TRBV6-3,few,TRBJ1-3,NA,CASRTSDTTGNTIYF,TGTGCCAGCAGAACCTCGGACACCACGGGAAACACCATATATTTT
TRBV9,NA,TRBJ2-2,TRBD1,CASSAGTGRTGELFF,TGTGCCAGCAGCGCCGGGACAGGGAGAACCGGGGAGCTGTTTTTT
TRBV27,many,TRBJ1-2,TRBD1,CASSPRTGGGYTF,TGTGCCAGCAGTCCCAGGACAGGGGGTGGCTACACCTTC
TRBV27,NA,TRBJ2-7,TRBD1,CASSLLPGRGPSEQYF,TGTGCCAGCAGTTTATTGCCTGGCAGGGGGCCTAGCGAGCAGTACTTC
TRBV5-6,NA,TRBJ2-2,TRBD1,CASSRRGRLTGELFF,TGTGCCAGCAGCCGCAGGGGGCGCTTGACCGGGGAGCTGTTTTTT
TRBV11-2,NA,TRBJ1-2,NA,CASSLNSLDGYTF,TGTGCCAGCAGCTTAAACAGTCTCGACGGCTACACCTTC
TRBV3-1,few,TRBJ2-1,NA,CASSQDGGNFNEQFF,TGTGCCAGCAGCCAAGACGGGGGCAATTTCAATGAGCAGTTCTTC